The next 7 T cell receptor beta chains were all read from a single sample in a study of T cell responses to AZD1222 COVID-19 vaccine. Clones were read by immunoSEQ multiplex PCR, and TCRdb kept only the in-frame ones, dropping some. The profile shows roughly 140,000 clones, 90% of them singletons. The sample was peripheral blood, taken on day 0 of AZD1222 vaccination. Every receptor here comes from an adult in good health.

This clone has only one observation. The rearrangement links TRBV2 to TRBJ2-3; D gene ambiguous. CDR3 size: 13 residues. Between the trimmed V and J ends, which lost 7 bases and 7 bases, there was a span of 15 bases. Germline V gene data show CDR1 as SNHLY and CDR2 as FYNNEI. In nucleotides, the CDR3 is TGTGCCAGCACCAGATCCTCCGGGTATACGCAGTATTTT. This translates into CASTRSSGYTQYF.

J is TRBJ2-7 and V is TRBV6-5, with D perhaps TRBD1 or TRBD2 (5 bases each). The CDR3 extends over 15 amino acids. In germline, CDR1 is MNHEY, CDR2 SVGAGI. V was clipped by 8 bases and J by 5 bases, with 22 bases between them. CDR3 nucleotides: TGTGCCAGCGCGGACCGGGACGGAGCCCCCAACGAGCAGTACTTC. Translated: CASADRDGAPNEQYF.

V gene TRBV13 combines with J gene TRBJ2-3; 12 positions agree with TRBD2. The V gene's germline CDR1 is PRHDT and CDR2 FYEKMQ (reference sequence). The CDR3 covers 16 residues. Unmatched junction bases numbered 3, after V lost 3 bases and J lost 2 bases. CDR3 sequence reads: CASSFRTSGNTDTQYF. The CDR3 bases are TGTGCCAGCAGCTTTCGGACTAGCGGGAACACAGATACGCAGTATTTT.

The chain combines TRBV11-2 with TRBJ1-2; D uncertain. The CDR3 extends over 13 amino acids. V dropped 1 base and J dropped 3 bases, with 6 bases sitting between them. Germline CDR1 and CDR2: SGHAT and FQNNGV. The CDR3 spells CASSLGGYYGYTF. DNA of the CDR3: TGTGCCAGCAGCTTAGGAGGATACTATGGCTACACCTTC.

The chain is built from TRBV28 and TRBJ1-3; D is uncertain. The ends were cut back, 3 bases at V and 0 bases at J, with 12 bases in the middle. CDR3 length equals 16 residues. Germline V gives CDR1 MDHEN, CDR2 SYDVKM. CDR3 in amino acids: CASSFLDGTSGNTIYF. CDR3 bases: TGTGCCAGCAGTTTCCTCGACGGAACCTCTGGAAACACCATATATTTT.

The V gene is TRBV21-1, the J gene TRBJ2-7; no check of the table's D call, TRBD2, against the DNA was made. TRBV21-1 represents a pseudogene. The CDR3 runs 16 residues. Here the CDR3 reads CASNTPVAGPAYEQYF. The CDR3 DNA reads as TGTGCCAGCAACACACCCGTAGCGGGACCGGCCTACGAGCAGTACTTC.

The chain joins TRBV11-3 to TRBJ1-6, with 8 bases identical to TRBD1. This CDR3 has 15 amino acids. CDR1 is SGHNT and CDR2 is YENEEA in the germline V gene. Losses at the gene ends were 5 bases for V and 8 bases for J; bases not matched to a gene: 8. The CDR3 protein is CASSLGTGGDSPLHF. The CDR3 DNA is TGTGCCAGCAGCCTGGGCACAGGGGGAGATTCACCCCTCCACTTT. Full variable domain (outside the CDR3, taken from reference TRBV11-3 and TRBJ1-6): EAGVVQSPRYKIIEKKQPVAFWCNPISGHNTLYWYLQNLGQGPELLIRYENEEAVDDSQLPKDRFSAERLKGVDSTLKIQPAELGDSAVYLCASSLGTGGDSPLHFGNGTRLTVT.